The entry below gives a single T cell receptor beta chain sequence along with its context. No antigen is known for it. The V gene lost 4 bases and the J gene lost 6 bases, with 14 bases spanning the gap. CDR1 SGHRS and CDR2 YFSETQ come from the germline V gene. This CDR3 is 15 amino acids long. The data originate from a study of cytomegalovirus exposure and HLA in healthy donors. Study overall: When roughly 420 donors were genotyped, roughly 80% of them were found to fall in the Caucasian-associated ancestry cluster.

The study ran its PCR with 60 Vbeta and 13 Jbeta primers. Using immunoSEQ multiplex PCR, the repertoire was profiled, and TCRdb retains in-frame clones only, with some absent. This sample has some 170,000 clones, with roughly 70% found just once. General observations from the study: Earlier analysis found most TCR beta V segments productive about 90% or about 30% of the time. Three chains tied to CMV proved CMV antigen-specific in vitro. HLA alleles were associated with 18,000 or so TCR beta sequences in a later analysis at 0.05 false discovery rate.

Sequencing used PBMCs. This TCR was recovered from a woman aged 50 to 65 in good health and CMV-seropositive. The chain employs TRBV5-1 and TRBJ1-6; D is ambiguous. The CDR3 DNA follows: TGCGCCAGCAGCCTCCACGACACTCTTAATTCACCCCTCCACTTT. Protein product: CASSLHDTLNSPLHF. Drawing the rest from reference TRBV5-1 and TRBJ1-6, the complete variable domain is KAGVTQTPRYLIKTRGQQVTLSCSPISGHRSVSWYQQTPGQGLQFLFEYFSETQRNKGNFPGRFSGRQFSNSRSEMNVSTLELGDSALYLCASSLHDTLNSPLHFGNGTRLTVT.